The 2 T cell receptor beta chains reported below all come from one sample, sequenced in a study of blood T cell repertoires in COVID-19. Profiling relied on immunoSEQ multiplex PCR, and the TCRdb table lists in-frame clones only, not all of them. Here the sample spans around 260,000 clones, roughly 83% being singletons. The specimen sequenced was peripheral blood. The source of these receptors is a man aged 60 to 75 who had recovered from COVID-19.

The V gene is TRBV5-1, the J gene TRBJ2-1, with D tentatively TRBD2 (7 bases). Germline CDR1 reads SGHRS; CDR2 reads YFSETQ. The ends were cut back, 1 base at V and 5 bases at J, with 13 bases in the middle. The CDR3 loop spans 15 amino acids. The CDR3 coding sequence is TGCGCCAGCAGCTTGAGGGGGGGCCTAAACAATGAGCAGTTCTTC. Translating gives CASSLRGGLNNEQFF.

This clone was seen only once. A read error may account for a junction end that differs from germline. The rearrangement joins TRBV7-9 to TRBJ2-7, with TRBD1 matching over 11 bases. The CDR3 has 15 amino acids. Germline loops: CDR1 SEHNR, CDR2 FQNEAQ (reference sequence). Here the CDR3 DNA reads TGTGCCAGCAGCGTAGCCGGGACAGGGGGGGACGAGCAGTACTTC. Amino acid sequence: CASSVAGTGGDEQYF.